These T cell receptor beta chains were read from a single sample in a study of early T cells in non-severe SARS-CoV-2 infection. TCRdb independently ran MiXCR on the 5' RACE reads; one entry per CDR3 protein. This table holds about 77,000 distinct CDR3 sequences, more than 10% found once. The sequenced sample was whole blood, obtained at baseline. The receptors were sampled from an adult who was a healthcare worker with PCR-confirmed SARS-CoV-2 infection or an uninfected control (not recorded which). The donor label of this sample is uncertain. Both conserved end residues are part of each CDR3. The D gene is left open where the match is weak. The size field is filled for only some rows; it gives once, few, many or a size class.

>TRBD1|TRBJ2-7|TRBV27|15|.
CAGREFRGQGYEQYF
TGTGCCGGCAGGGAGTTTCGGGGACAGGGCTACGAGCAGTACTTC
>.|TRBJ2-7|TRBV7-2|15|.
CASSLMNEALHEQYF
TGTGCCAGCAGCTTAATGAACGAGGCACTACACGAGCAGTACTTC
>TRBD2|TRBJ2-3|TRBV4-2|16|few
CASSFERGWGTDTQYF
TGTGCCAGCAGCTTCGAGCGGGGTTGGGGCACAGATACGCAGTATTTT
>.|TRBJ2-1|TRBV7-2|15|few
CASSLGRIGGNEQFF
TGTGCCAGCAGCTTAGGCCGGATTGGAGGCAATGAGCAGTTCTTC
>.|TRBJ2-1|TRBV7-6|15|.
CASSQNQGSYNEQFF
TGTGCCAGCAGCCAAAACCAGGGATCGTACAATGAGCAGTTCTTC
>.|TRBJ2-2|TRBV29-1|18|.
CSVGFEVGQGIRTGELFF
TGCAGCGTTGGGTTTGAGGTGGGCCAGGGGATTCGCACCGGGGAGCTGTTTTTT
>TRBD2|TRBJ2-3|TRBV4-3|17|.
CASSQAKGLAGDDTQYF
TGCGCCAGCAGCCAAGCGAAGGGGCTAGCGGGCGATGATACGCAGTATTTT
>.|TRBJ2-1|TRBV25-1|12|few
CASTQLDNEQFF
TGTGCCAGCACTCAGCTTGACAATGAGCAGTTCTTC
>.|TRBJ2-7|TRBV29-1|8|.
CSVEGQYF
TGCAGCGTTGAGGGGCAGTACTTC
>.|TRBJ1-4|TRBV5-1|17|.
CASSLAGAAATNEKLFF
TGCGCCAGCAGCTTGGCCGGGGCGGCTGCAACTAATGAAAAACTGTTTTTT
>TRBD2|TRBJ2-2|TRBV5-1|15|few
CASTFGTSGTGELFF
TGCGCCAGCACCTTCGGGACTAGCGGCACCGGGGAGCTGTTTTTT
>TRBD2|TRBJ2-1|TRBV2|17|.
CATRRLREGISYNEQFF
TGTGCCACCCGCCGGCTGCGGGAGGGCATTTCCTACAATGAGCAGTTCTTC
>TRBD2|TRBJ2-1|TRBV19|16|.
CASSQGLAGVFGEQFF
TGTGCCAGTAGTCAGGGACTAGCGGGGGTGTTCGGTGAGCAGTTCTTC
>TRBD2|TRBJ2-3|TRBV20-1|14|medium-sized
CSASPAGGTDTQYF
TGCAGTGCTAGTCCAGCGGGGGGCACAGATACGCAGTATTTT
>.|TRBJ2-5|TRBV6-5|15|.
CASSYSHRAGETQYF
TGTGCCAGCAGTTACTCCCACAGGGCCGGAGAGACCCAGTACTTC
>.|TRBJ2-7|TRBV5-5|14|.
CASSPGSLEGEQYF
TGTGCCAGCAGCCCGGGGAGCCTGGAGGGCGAGCAGTACTTC
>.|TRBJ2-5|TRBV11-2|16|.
CASSLDPPTHPETQYF
TGTGCCAGCAGCTTAGATCCCCCGACTCATCCAGAGACCCAGTACTTC
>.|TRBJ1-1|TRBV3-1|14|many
CASSQDTGNTEAFF
TGTGCCAGCAGCCAAGATACAGGAAACACTGAAGCTTTCTTT
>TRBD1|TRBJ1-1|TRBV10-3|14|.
CAIRRDRGRSEAFF
TGTGCCATCAGGAGGGACAGGGGGCGTTCTGAAGCTTTCTTT
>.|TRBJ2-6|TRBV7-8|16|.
CASSFSSGAGANVLTF
TGTGCCAGCAGCTTTAGTTCGGGGGCTGGGGCCAACGTCCTGACTTTC
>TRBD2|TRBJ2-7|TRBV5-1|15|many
CASSPYPAGSYEQYF
TGCGCCAGCAGCCCTTATCCAGCGGGGAGCTACGAGCAGTACTTC
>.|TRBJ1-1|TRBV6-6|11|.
CASSYYLEAFF
TGTGCCAGCAGTTACTATCTTGAAGCTTTCTTT
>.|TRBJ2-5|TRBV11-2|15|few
CASSFRTLGRETQYF
TGTGCCAGCAGCTTTAGAACACTCGGGCGGGAGACCCAGTACTTC
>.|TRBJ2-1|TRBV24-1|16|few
CATTGTGKREWNEQFF
TGTGCCACCACCGGGACAGGGAAGCGGGAGTGGAATGAGCAGTTCTTC
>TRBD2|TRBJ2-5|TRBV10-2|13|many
CASGLAGGETQYF
TGCGCCAGCGGACTAGCGGGGGGAGAGACCCAGTACTTC
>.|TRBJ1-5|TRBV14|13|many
CASSRQDQGPQHF
TGTGCCAGCAGTCGACAGGACCAAGGGCCCCAGCATTTT
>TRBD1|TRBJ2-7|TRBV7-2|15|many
CASSLDGTGLYEQYF
TGTGCCAGCAGCTTAGACGGGACAGGTTTATACGAGCAGTACTTC
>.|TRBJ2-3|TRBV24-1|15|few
CATSAGAGRTDTQYF
TGTGCCACCAGTGCCGGGGCAGGGCGCACAGATACGCAGTATTTT
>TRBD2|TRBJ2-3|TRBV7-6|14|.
CASSLGASGDTQYF
TGTGCCAGCAGCTTAGGAGCTAGCGGAGATACGCAGTATTTT
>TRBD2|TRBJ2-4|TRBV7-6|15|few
CASSPGGGPENIQYF
TGTGCCAGCAGCCCCGGGGGGGGTCCGGAAAACATTCAGTACTTC
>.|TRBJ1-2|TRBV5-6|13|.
CASTLPELYGYTF
TGTGCCAGCACCTTGCCAGAGCTCTATGGCTACACCTTC
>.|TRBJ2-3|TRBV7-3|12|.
CASSSNTDTQYF
TGTGCCAGCAGCTCAAACACAGATACGCAGTATTTT
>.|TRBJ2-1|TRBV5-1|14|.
CASSLATIDNEQFF
TGCGCCAGCAGCTTGGCCACTATTGACAATGAGCAGTTCTTC
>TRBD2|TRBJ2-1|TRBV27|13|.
CASSVGTTSEQFF
TGTGCCAGCAGTGTAGGGACTACTAGTGAGCAGTTCTTC
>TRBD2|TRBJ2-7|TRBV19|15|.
CASSIPERGSYEQYF
TGTGCCAGTAGTATTCCTGAGCGGGGGAGCTACGAGCAGTACTTC
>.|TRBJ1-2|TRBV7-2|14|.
CASSPNRRNYGYTF
TGTGCCAGCAGCCCTAACAGACGGAACTATGGCTACACCTTC
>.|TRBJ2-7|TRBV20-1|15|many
CSANHPRDFHYEQYF
TGCAGTGCTAACCATCCCCGGGACTTTCACTACGAGCAGTACTTC